The 28 T cell receptor beta chains below were found in one sample sequenced in a study of shared clonotypes between healthy human individuals. TCRdb's table, derived via immunoSEQ multiplex PCR, lists solely in-frame clones and lacks some. Of 2 million to 2.5 million clones detected, less than 95% appear once; the ten largest clones hold approximately 0.4%. Sequencing input: naive CD4+ T cells from PBMCs. The subset here: CD45RA+ positively selected. All receptors come from a man in his late teens or twenties in good health. Some clones in this sample may be carry-over from other donors' samples.

Concerning this clone itself: The identical CDR3 is also encoded by other nucleotide sequences in the sample. The CDR3 here is CASRQGLAYEQYF. CDR3 DNA: TGTGCCAGCCGACAGGGTTTAGCCTACGAGCAGTACTTC. The rearrangement uses TRBV6-5 and TRBJ2-7, with 7 bases matching TRBD1. The ends lost 8 bases at V and 2 bases at J; junction bases unmatched: 6. The CDR3 runs to 13 residues. The germline V gene encodes CDR1 MNHEY and CDR2 SVGAGI.

The V and J genes are TRBV6-6 and TRBJ1-1; D call uncertain. This CDR3 comprises 14 residues. Germline lookup yields CDR1 MNHNY and CDR2 SVGAGI (reference sequence). Trimming took off 8 bases at V and 5 bases at J, with 18 bases between the two ends. CDR3: CASARGIVRTEAFF. The CDR3 DNA sequence: TGTGCCAGCGCCCGAGGGATAGTTCGGACTGAAGCTTTCTTT.

The chain couples TRBV6-5 to TRBJ1-4, with unresolved D. The CDR3 has 15 residues. Trimming shortened V by 4 bases and J by 1 base, and 10 bases separated the two germline ends. Germline values: CDR1 MNHEY, CDR2 SVGAGI. In DNA, the CDR3 is TGTGCCAGCAGTTTCCGGCCTCTAACTAATGAAAAACTGTTTTTT. Amino acid sequence: CASSFRPLTNEKLFF.

In this sample, this clone turned up once. The genes are TRBV5-6 and TRBJ2-7; D ambiguous. This CDR3 has 11 amino acids. Trimming stripped 2 bases from V and 7 bases from J, with 7 bases between. The germline CDR1 and CDR2 sequences are SGHDT and YYEEEE. The CDR3 region is CASSFSSEQYF. DNA of the CDR3: TGTGCCAGCAGCTTCTCCAGTGAGCAGTACTTC.

The J gene is TRBJ1-2, the V gene TRBV28; D perhaps matches TRBD1 (5 bases). This CDR3 is 13 amino acids long. Per the germline V gene, CDR1 is MDHEN and CDR2 is SYDVKM. The V and J ends lost 6 bases and 0 bases respectively, with 8 bases between them. CDR3 residues: CASSRQSNYGYTF. The CDR3 bases are TGTGCCAGCAGCAGACAGTCTAACTATGGCTACACCTTC.

V usage is TRBV9 and J usage is TRBJ1-3, with D uncertain. The CDR3 is made up of 13 amino acids. Trimming shortened V by 0 bases and J by 5 bases, and 6 bases separated the two germline ends. The germline V gene encodes CDR1 SGDLS and CDR2 YYNGEE. The DNA for the CDR3 is TGTGCCAGCAGCGTAGGGCAGCGAAACACCATATATTTT. Translated, it gives CASSVGQRNTIYF.

J is TRBJ2-1 and V is TRBV4-2, with D possibly called TRBD1 or TRBD2 (6 bases each). Trimming stripped 4 bases from V and 8 bases from J, with 24 bases between. Germline loops: CDR1 LGHNA, CDR2 YNFKEQ. CDR3 length equals 17 residues. The CDR3 nucleotides read TGTGCCAGCAGCCCTACCCATGGTGGTGGGGGGCAAGATGAGCAGTTCTTC. This translates into CASSPTHGGGGQDEQFF.

This chain connects TRBV7-9 to TRBJ1-2; maybe TRBD1 (6 bases). Trimming took off 4 bases at V and 6 bases at J, with 12 bases between the two ends. The CDR3 runs 13 residues. Germline CDR1 is SEHNR and CDR2 is FQNEAQ (reference sequence). CDR3 nucleotide sequence: TGTGCCAGCAGCTCGCAGGGGATTGATGGCTACACCTTC. This translates into CASSSQGIDGYTF.

The gene calls are TRBV15 and TRBJ1-3; no clear D. The CDR3 is made up of 15 amino acids. V was pared by 1 base and J by 0 bases, with 7 bases between. In germline, CDR1 is LNHNV, CDR2 YYDKDF (reference sequence). The CDR3 region has the DNA TGTGCCACCAGCAGAGTCCCGAGCTCTGGAAACACCATATATTTT. As protein: CATSRVPSSGNTIYF. The full variable domain, completed using reference TRBV15 and TRBJ1-3, is DAMVIQNPRYQVTQFGKPVTLSCSQTLNHNVMYWYQQKSSQAPKLLFHYYDKDFNNEADTPDNFQSRRPNTSFCFLDIRSPGLGDTAMYLCATSRVPSSGNTIYFGEGSWLTVV.

The chain uses TRBV15 and TRBJ1-4; D uncertain. The CDR3 spans 16 residues. CDR1 is LNHNV and CDR2 is YYDKDF in the germline V gene (reference sequence). Trimming pared 0 bases from V and 4 bases from J, leaving 12 bases between. This chain's CDR3 is CATSRDHRPFNEKLFF. Here the CDR3 DNA reads TGTGCCACCAGCAGAGATCATCGGCCGTTTAATGAAAAACTGTTTTTT.

This rearrangement joins TRBV9 to TRBJ2-3, with TRBD2 matching 8 bases. The ends lost 4 bases at V and 4 bases at J; junction bases unmatched: 11. The CDR3 is 16 residues long. Germline V gives CDR1 SGDLS, CDR2 YYNGEE. The CDR3 here is CASSSRTSFRADTQYF. In DNA form, the CDR3 reads TGTGCCAGCAGCTCTCGGACTAGCTTTAGGGCAGATACGCAGTATTTT. Combining the CDR3 with reference TRBV9 and TRBJ2-3 gives the whole variable domain DSGVTQTPKHLITATGQRVTLRCSPRSGDLSVYWYQQSLDQGLQFLIQYYNGEERAKGNILERFSAQQFPDLHSELNLSSLELGDSALYFCASSSRTSFRADTQYFGPGTRLTVL.

This clone was picked up one time. This chain uses TRBV5-1 with TRBJ1-3, with D uncertain. V was clipped by 2 bases and J by 4 bases, with 16 bases between them. CDR3 length: 16 amino acids. Germline-derived CDR1 and CDR2 are SGHRS and YFSETQ. DNA of the CDR3: TGCGCCAGCAGCTTAGGCGACCCTTCTGCCGGAAACACCATATATTTT. Protein product: CASSLGDPSAGNTIYF.

The gene calls are TRBV5-1 and TRBJ2-5; perhaps TRBD1 as D (6 bases). The CDR3 is 13 amino acids. The ends were cut back, 4 bases at V and 5 bases at J, with 12 bases in the middle. Germline assignment: CDR1 SGHRS and CDR2 YFSETQ. The CDR3 DNA follows: TGCGCCAGCAGCCCCCAGGGGATGGAGACCCAGTACTTC. Amino acid sequence: CASSPQGMETQYF.

The rearrangement joins TRBV9 to TRBJ2-3; D is ambiguous. Trimming pared 4 bases from V and 1 base from J, leaving 7 bases between. The CDR3 sequence is 13 residues long. The germline gives CDR1 SGDLS, CDR2 YYNGEE. The CDR3 region is CASSIYRTDTQYF. DNA for the CDR3: TGTGCCAGCAGCATATACCGCACAGATACGCAGTATTTT.

This rearrangement joins TRBV5-1 to TRBJ2-7, with TRBD2 identical over 9 bases. The CDR3 loop spans 16 amino acids. The junction had 9 bases not matched to a gene; V was cut back by 4 bases and J by 1 base. The V gene's germline CDR1 is SGHRS and CDR2 YFSETQ. The CDR3 DNA reads TGCGCCAGCAGCCCCGCCGGGGCGGGAGGGTCCTACGAGCAGTACTTC. It yields the protein CASSPAGAGGSYEQYF.

The V gene is TRBV5-6, the J gene TRBJ2-3, with 11 bases lining up with TRBD1. This CDR3 has 16 residues. Germline values: CDR1 SGHDT, CDR2 YYEEEE. V was pared by 6 bases and J by 3 bases, with 9 bases of the junction left unmatched. The CDR3, as DNA: TGTGCCAGCACCAAGGGTGGGACAGGGGGTACAGATACGCAGTATTTT. Protein product: CASTKGGTGGTDTQYF.

The chain links TRBV6-5 to TRBJ2-3; D assignment may be TRBD1 or TRBD2 (5 bases each). The CDR3 runs to 16 residues. CDR1 is MNHEY, CDR2 SVGAGI, per germline. V lost 2 bases and J lost 6, with 18 bases in between. The chain's CDR3 is CASSYGGAAASDTQYF. CDR3 coding DNA: TGTGCCAGCAGTTACGGGGGTGCGGCCGCATCCGATACGCAGTATTTT.

This chain joins TRBV19 and TRBJ1-1; D not certain. V was clipped by 4 bases and J by 0 bases, with 15 bases between them. CDR3 length equals 16 residues. The germline CDR1 and CDR2 sequences are LNHDA and SQIVND (reference sequence). CDR3 in DNA: TGTGCCAGTAGTAGTCCCCCCGGGCTCATGAACACTGAAGCTTTCTTT. It is translated as CASSSPPGLMNTEAFF.

The chain is built from TRBV5-8 and TRBJ1-4, with D possibly being TRBD1 (6 bases). The CDR3 runs 15 residues. Per the germline V gene, CDR1 is SGHTS and CDR2 is YDEGEE. Trimming removed 5 bases at V and 4 bases at J, with 15 bases between. The CDR3 DNA follows: TGTGCCAGCAGTCCGATACAGGGAGGTAATGAAAAACTGTTTTTT. Amino acids: CASSPIQGGNEKLFF.

The CDR3 protein is CASRTAGTNQPQHF. The CDR3 DNA follows: TGTGCCAGCAGAACCGCCGGGACAAATCAGCCCCAGCATTTT. The chain uses TRBV6-6 and TRBJ1-5, with D perhaps TRBD1 (6 bases). The length of the CDR3 is 14 residues. Germline V gene data show CDR1 as MNHNY and CDR2 as SVGAGI (reference sequence). Between the trimmed V and J ends, which lost 6 bases and 4 bases, there was a span of 13 bases.

As to this clone: In the same sample, other DNA sequences code for this CDR3. The rearrangement uses TRBV7-2 and TRBJ1-1; unclear D gene. The CDR3 is 14 residues long. Germline assignment: CDR1 SGHTA and CDR2 FQGNSA. V was trimmed by 0 bases and J by 0 bases, leaving 5 bases between them. The CDR3 is CASSLARVNTEAFF. The CDR3 bases are TGTGCCAGCAGCTTAGCTCGGGTGAACACTGAAGCTTTCTTT.

The rearrangement joins TRBV5-1 to TRBJ1-1; D not certain. Germline V gene lookup returns CDR1 SGHRS and CDR2 YFSETQ. The CDR3 consists of 14 residues. V lost 4 bases and J lost 4, with 14 bases in between. CDR3 loop: CASSRRPEGTEAFF. CDR3 DNA: TGCGCCAGCAGCCGGCGACCAGAGGGCACTGAAGCTTTCTTT.

As concerns this clone: This same CDR3 is encoded by further DNA sequences in the sample. This chain joins TRBV6-1 and TRBJ2-7; the match to TRBD1 covers 9 bases. Trimming cost V 6 bases and J 1 base; bases outside gene matches: 4. The CDR3 covers 14 residues. CDR1 and CDR2 from the germline V gene are MNHNS and SASEGT. The CDR3 protein is CASSGDRASYEQYF. DNA for the CDR3: TGTGCCAGCAGCGGGGACAGGGCATCCTACGAGCAGTACTTC.

The chain links TRBV11-1 to TRBJ2-7; D unclear. CDR1 is SGHAT and CDR2 is FQDESV in the germline V gene (reference sequence). Trimming pared 1 base from V and 5 bases from J, leaving 12 bases between. This CDR3 has 14 amino acids. CDR3 region: CASSLVAGRDEQYF. As DNA, the CDR3 is TGTGCCAGCAGCTTAGTCGCTGGTCGGGACGAGCAGTACTTC.

V is TRBV20-1 and J is TRBJ2-5; 7 bases are shared with TRBD1. The CDR3 contains 10 residues. CDR1 and CDR2 from the germline V gene are DFQATT and SNEGSKA (reference sequence). Trimming removed 7 bases from V and 5 bases from J; junction bases left unmatched: 1. CDR3 DNA sequence: TGCAGTGTAGGGGGCGAGACCCAGTACTTC. It codes for CSVGGETQYF.

This chain connects TRBV5-1 to TRBJ2-5, with 10 positions matching TRBD1. This CDR3 spans 15 amino acids. Trimming took 3 bases from V and 5 from J; bases not matched to a gene: 7. Germline V gene sequence: CDR1 SGHRS, CDR2 YFSETQ. The CDR3: CASSSRGQGRETQYF. The CDR3 coding sequence is TGCGCCAGCAGCTCGCGGGGACAGGGGAGGGAGACCCAGTACTTC.

The chain carries TRBV2 and TRBJ2-1, with TRBD2 identical over 11 bases. The V and J ends lost 10 bases and 8 bases, in that order; junction bases with no gene match: 22. This CDR3 has 18 amino acids. CDR1 and CDR2 (germline): SNHLY, FYNNEI. This CDR3 is CAIPSRDLLAGGPDEQFF. The CDR3, as DNA: TGTGCCATCCCAAGCAGGGACCTTTTAGCGGGAGGGCCAGATGAGCAGTTCTTC.

The chain carries TRBV5-6 and TRBJ2-5; D might be TRBD2 (6 bases). This CDR3 spans 18 amino acids. Per the germline V gene, CDR1 is SGHDT and CDR2 is YYEEEE. Trimming removed 0 bases from V and 5 bases from J, with 23 bases in between. The CDR3 loop reads CASSLGTDLWRGTETQYF. For the CDR3, the DNA is TGTGCCAGCAGCTTGGGGACCGACTTGTGGAGGGGAACGGAGACCCAGTACTTC.